These T cell receptor beta chains were read from a single sample in a study of blood T cell repertoires in COVID-19. Sequencing was performed with immunoSEQ multiplex PCR; in TCRdb, only in-frame clones are kept and a portion is missing. The data show roughly 130,000 clones, 65% to 85% seen once. The sample was peripheral blood. Receptor source: a man younger than 45 with COVID-19, enrolled during active disease. Both conserved end residues are part of each CDR3. D genes are given only for firm matches. Clone size is given for some rows only: seen once, a few or many times, or a class if the clone is expanded.

abundance	v_gene	j_gene	d_gene	CDR3nt	CDR3aa
.	TRBV30	TRBJ1-5	.	TGTGCCTGGAGTTCCGGGTTGAGCAATCAGCCCCAGCATTTT	CAWSSGLSNQPQHF
.	TRBV11-2	TRBJ2-1	TRBD1	TGTGCCGGGCAGGGGGCGGCTAATGAGCAGTTCTTC	CAGQGAANEQFF
.	TRBV28	TRBJ2-3	.	TGTGTTTCGAGGGCTGGGGGGATCAGAGATACGCAGTATTTT	CVSRAGGIRDTQYF
.	TRBV6-1	TRBJ1-2	.	TGTGCCAGCAGTGAAGGGACAGCCTATGGCTACACCTTC	CASSEGTAYGYTF
.	TRBV5-1	TRBJ1-3	.	TGCGCCAGCAGCGCGGACGGGAGTACGGGAAACACCATATATTTT	CASSADGSTGNTIYF
.	TRBV29-1	TRBJ1-1	TRBD1	TGCAGCGTTTGGACAGGGCTGAACACTGAAGCTTTCTTT	CSVWTGLNTEAFF
few	TRBV6-2/TRBV6-3	TRBJ2-1	TRBD2	TGTGCCAGCAGCCGATCTAGCGGAAGAGTAGGTGAGCAGTTCTTC	CASSRSSGRVGEQFF
.	TRBV18	TRBJ2-2	.	TGTGCCAGCTCCCCTGAGGGCCCCAACACCGGGGAGCTGTTTTTT	CASSPEGPNTGELFF
.	TRBV11-2	TRBJ2-2	.	TGTGCCAGCAGGAGCCCCCCGAGGACCGGGGAGCTGTTTTTT	CASRSPPRTGELFF
.	TRBV11-1	TRBJ2-3	.	TGTGCCAGCAGCTCCAGCGGATATACGCAGTATTTT	CASSSSGYTQYF
.	TRBV25-1	TRBJ2-7	TRBD1	TGTGCCACCACCGGGACAGCCTACGAGCAGTACTTC	CATTGTAYEQYF
.	TRBV6-5	TRBJ2-1	.	TGTGCCAGCAGCAAGGGAGTTAGCTCCTACAATGAGCAGTTCTTC	CASSKGVSSYNEQFF
.	TRBV28	TRBJ1-5	TRBD1	TGTGCCAGCAGTCCGGACAGGACCCATAGCAATCAGCCCCAGCATTTT	CASSPDRTHSNQPQHF
.	TRBV20-1	TRBJ2-5	.	TGCAGTGCTGCGAACCAAGAGACCCAGTACTTC	CSAANQETQYF
.	TRBV2	TRBJ2-5	TRBD1	TGTGCCAGCAGCTTCCCAACAGGGGAGTTAGAGACCCAGTACTTC	CASSFPTGELETQYF
.	TRBV5-6	TRBJ2-5	TRBD1	TGTGCCAGCAGCGATGGGACAGTACAATACCAAGAGACCCAGTACTTC	CASSDGTVQYQETQYF
.	TRBV29-1	TRBJ2-7	TRBD1	TGCAGCGTCCCCGGGACAGGGTCGTACGAGCAGTACTTC	CSVPGTGSYEQYF
.	TRBV11-3	TRBJ2-7	TRBD2	TGTGCCAGCAGCTTGGGACTAGCGGGAAGCGAGCAGTACTTC	CASSLGLAGSEQYF
.	TRBV6-6	TRBJ2-2	TRBD1	TGTGCCAGCAGTTACGGACAGGCTAACACCGGGGAGCTGTTTTTT	CASSYGQANTGELFF
.	TRBV6-6	TRBJ1-5	.	TGTGCCAGCGGTCTTCCGGGGACACCCTACTCCCAGCATTTT	CASGLPGTPYSQHF
.	TRBV18	TRBJ2-7	TRBD1	TGTGCCAGCTCACCCCCGGGACAGGGGGTCGAGCAGTACTTC	CASSPPGQGVEQYF
.	TRBV9	TRBJ1-3	.	TGTGCCAGCAGCGCCCCAGGGACTGGAAACACCATATATTTT	CASSAPGTGNTIYF
.	TRBV19	TRBJ1-4	TRBD1	TGTGCCAGTAGTCCGCCCGGGACAGCTGGGGAAAAACTGTTTTTT	CASSPPGTAGEKLFF
.	TRBV2	TRBJ2-7	TRBD1	TGTGCCAGCAGTGGGGGACAGGGGACATACGAGCAGTACTTC	CASSGGQGTYEQYF
.	TRBV21-1	TRBJ2-7	.	TGTGCCAGCAGCATAGTTATTCGCGACAGGGGCATGTCCTACGAGCAGTACTTC	CASSIVIRDRGMSYEQYF
.	TRBV4-2	TRBJ2-1	TRBD2	TGTGCCAGCAGCCAAGATGGGACTAGCGGGATGAATGAGCAGTTCTTC	CASSQDGTSGMNEQFF
.	TRBV10-3	TRBJ1-1	.	TGTGCCATCAGTAGCAACGGCGGGATGGCTTTCTTT	CAISSNGGMAFF
.	TRBV6-9	TRBJ1-2	TRBD1	TGTGCCAGCAGTTTCTCGACAGGGCACGGGGGCTACACCTTC	CASSFSTGHGGYTF
once	TRBV24-1	TRBJ1-6	.	TGTGCCACCAGTGAACAGGATTCACCCCTCCACTTT	CATSEQDSPLHF
.	TRBV4-1	TRBJ1-1	.	TGCGCCAGCAGCCAACCTCACAGGGATTGGACTGAAGCTTTCTTT	CASSQPHRDWTEAFF
medium-sized	TRBV4-3	TRBJ2-6	.	TGCGCCAGCAGCCAAGATGCGGGCTCTGGGGCCAACGTCCTGACTTTC	CASSQDAGSGANVLTF
.	TRBV7-2	TRBJ2-3	.	TGTGCCAGCAGCTTAGCTAGCTCTTCTAGCACAGATACGCAGTATTTT	CASSLASSSSTDTQYF